This is a list of T cell receptor beta chains from one sample in a study of cytomegalovirus exposure and HLA in healthy donors. Measured with immunoSEQ multiplex PCR; TCRdb has only the in-frame clones, and not every one. The sample yields fewer than 110,000 clones, around 85% seen once. The material sequenced was PBMCs. These receptors were obtained from a man younger than 40 in good health and CMV-seronegative. CDR3s include the opening cysteine and the closing phenylalanine or tryptophan. D genes are given only for firm matches. Some rows mark clone size as missing; the rest say once, few, many or name a class of expanded clone.

d_gene: -; v_gene: TRBV6-5; j_gene: TRBJ1-6; abundance: -; CDR3aa: CASPRGGKSPLHF; CDR3nt: TGTGCCAGTCCCAGGGGAGGGAAATCACCCCTCCACTTT
d_gene: -; v_gene: TRBV5-6; j_gene: TRBJ1-2; abundance: -; CDR3aa: CASSTIGQIWAFNYGYTF; CDR3nt: TGTGCCAGCAGTACTATCGGACAGATTTGGGCCTTTAACTATGGCTACACCTTC
d_gene: -; v_gene: TRBV18; j_gene: TRBJ2-1; abundance: -; CDR3aa: CASQGMSYNEQFF; CDR3nt: TGTGCCAGTCAGGGGATGTCCTACAATGAGCAGTTCTTC
d_gene: -; v_gene: TRBV30; j_gene: TRBJ1-4; abundance: -; CDR3aa: CAWSVQINEKLFF; CDR3nt: TGTGCCTGGAGTGTACAGATTAATGAAAAACTGTTTTTT
d_gene: -; v_gene: TRBV11-2; j_gene: TRBJ2-4; abundance: -; CDR3aa: CASSSRLAKNIQYF; CDR3nt: TGTGCCAGCAGCTCCAGGCTAGCCAAAAACATTCAGTACTTC
d_gene: -; v_gene: TRBV5-6; j_gene: TRBJ2-3; abundance: -; CDR3aa: CASSLVTGTDTQYF; CDR3nt: TGTGCCAGCAGCTTGGTGACAGGCACAGATACGCAGTATTTT
d_gene: -; v_gene: TRBV30; j_gene: TRBJ1-2; abundance: -; CDR3aa: CAWTTGWDNYGYTF; CDR3nt: TGTGCCTGGACTACAGGCTGGGATAACTATGGCTACACCTTC
d_gene: -; v_gene: TRBV5-6; j_gene: TRBJ2-1; abundance: -; CDR3aa: CASSLLLRESYNEQFF; CDR3nt: TGTGCCAGCAGCTTGTTGCTCCGGGAGAGTTACAATGAGCAGTTCTTC
d_gene: TRBD2; v_gene: TRBV2; j_gene: TRBJ2-3; abundance: few; CDR3aa: CANRLAGRSTDTQYF; CDR3nt: TGTGCCAACCGACTAGCTGGCCGTAGCACAGATACGCAGTATTTT
d_gene: -; v_gene: TRBV4-3; j_gene: TRBJ2-7; abundance: once; CDR3aa: CASSQVADYSYEQYF; CDR3nt: TGCGCCAGCAGCCAAGTCGCAGATTACTCCTACGAGCAGTACTTC
d_gene: TRBD2; v_gene: TRBV19; j_gene: TRBJ2-5; abundance: -; CDR3aa: CASSPGLGRETQYF; CDR3nt: TGTGCCAGTAGTCCAGGACTAGGAAGAGAGACCCAGTACTTC
d_gene: -; v_gene: TRBV4-2; j_gene: TRBJ1-5; abundance: few; CDR3aa: CASSQGGAGPTQPQHF; CDR3nt: TGTGCCAGCAGCCAAGGGGGCGCCGGTCCGACTCAGCCCCAGCATTTT
d_gene: TRBD2; v_gene: TRBV18; j_gene: TRBJ2-7; abundance: -; CDR3aa: CASSPTSGGTSYEQYF; CDR3nt: TGTGCCAGCTCACCAACTAGCGGGGGGACCTCCTACGAGCAGTACTTC
d_gene: TRBD2; v_gene: TRBV5-1; j_gene: TRBJ2-1; abundance: once; CDR3aa: CASSIGLAENEQFF; CDR3nt: TGCGCCAGCAGCATAGGACTAGCGGAAAATGAGCAGTTCTTC
d_gene: TRBD1; v_gene: TRBV5-6; j_gene: TRBJ2-7; abundance: -; CDR3aa: CASSLPANRGTYEQYF; CDR3nt: TGTGCCAGCAGCCTACCCGCAAACAGGGGTACCTACGAGCAGTACTTC
d_gene: -; v_gene: TRBV10-3; j_gene: TRBJ2-3; abundance: few; CDR3aa: CAIRQGTDTQYF; CDR3nt: TGTGCCATCAGGCAGGGAACAGATACGCAGTATTTT
d_gene: -; v_gene: TRBV28; j_gene: TRBJ1-5; abundance: once; CDR3aa: CASRLRGYSNQPQHF; CDR3nt: TGTGCCAGCAGACTCAGAGGGTATAGCAATCAGCCCCAGCATTTT
d_gene: TRBD1; v_gene: TRBV5-1; j_gene: TRBJ1-2; abundance: -; CDR3aa: CASSISGGQLVLEGYTF; CDR3nt: TGCGCCAGCAGCATATCTGGGGGACAGCTTGTATTGGAGGGCTACACCTTC
d_gene: -; v_gene: TRBV28; j_gene: TRBJ2-5; abundance: -; CDR3aa: CASMAGGSQETQYF; CDR3nt: TGTGCCAGCATGGCTGGCGGCAGCCAAGAGACCCAGTACTTC
d_gene: TRBD1; v_gene: TRBV6-1; j_gene: TRBJ1-1; abundance: -; CDR3aa: CASIAGRGLFGGAFF; CDR3nt: TGTGCCAGCATCGCAGGCAGGGGGCTTTTTGGGGGAGCTTTCTTT
d_gene: -; v_gene: TRBV5-4; j_gene: TRBJ2-3; abundance: -; CDR3aa: CASSLGQSTDTQYF; CDR3nt: TGTGCCAGCAGCTTGGGACAGAGCACAGATACGCAGTATTTT
d_gene: TRBD2; v_gene: TRBV30; j_gene: TRBJ2-7; abundance: -; CDR3aa: CAWSVPGLLYEQYF; CDR3nt: TGTGCCTGGAGTGTACCGGGACTACTCTACGAGCAGTACTTC
d_gene: -; v_gene: TRBV30; j_gene: TRBJ2-2; abundance: -; CDR3aa: CAWTSPGELFF; CDR3nt: TGTGCCTGGACTAGCCCCGGGGAGCTGTTTTTT
d_gene: -; v_gene: TRBV4-2; j_gene: TRBJ1-1; abundance: -; CDR3aa: CASSQDSRAGLEAFF; CDR3nt: TGTGCCAGCAGCCAAGATTCTCGGGCAGGGCTTGAAGCTTTCTTT
d_gene: -; v_gene: TRBV7-8; j_gene: TRBJ1-5; abundance: few; CDR3aa: CASSLRLAQPQHF; CDR3nt: TGTGCCAGCAGCTTAAGGCTAGCTCAGCCCCAGCATTTT
d_gene: TRBD2; v_gene: TRBV2; j_gene: TRBJ2-7; abundance: -; CDR3aa: CASKRLAGEAYEQYF; CDR3nt: TGTGCCAGCAAGAGACTAGCGGGAGAAGCCTACGAGCAGTACTTC
d_gene: TRBD2; v_gene: TRBV30; j_gene: TRBJ2-1; abundance: -; CDR3aa: CAWSVGRAFNEQFF; CDR3nt: TGTGCCTGGAGTGTGGGGAGGGCCTTCAATGAGCAGTTCTTC
d_gene: TRBD1; v_gene: TRBV2; j_gene: TRBJ2-5; abundance: -; CDR3aa: CASSGTGFETQYF; CDR3nt: TGTGCCAGCAGTGGGACAGGGTTTGAGACCCAGTACTTC
d_gene: -; v_gene: TRBV14; j_gene: TRBJ2-3; abundance: -; CDR3aa: CASSMTVPPIMTDTQYF; CDR3nt: TGTGCCAGCAGCATGACAGTACCCCCCATAATGACAGATACGCAGTATTTT
d_gene: -; v_gene: TRBV4-1; j_gene: TRBJ2-5; abundance: -; CDR3aa: CASSPSGVVETQYF; CDR3nt: TGCGCCAGCAGCCCGTCGGGGGTCGTGGAGACCCAGTACTTC
d_gene: TRBD1; v_gene: TRBV30; j_gene: TRBJ2-2; abundance: -; CDR3aa: CAWSGRTGVSGELFF; CDR3nt: TGTGCCTGGAGTGGAAGGACAGGGGTATCTGGGGAGCTGTTTTTT
d_gene: -; v_gene: TRBV7-9; j_gene: TRBJ2-3; abundance: -; CDR3aa: CASSLVGLGTDTQYF; CDR3nt: TGTGCCAGCAGCTTAGTGGGGCTGGGCACAGATACGCAGTATTTT
d_gene: -; v_gene: TRBV19; j_gene: TRBJ2-5; abundance: -; CDR3aa: CASSPRLQETQYF; CDR3nt: TGTGCCAGTAGTCCTCGACTGCAAGAGACCCAGTACTTC
d_gene: TRBD2; v_gene: TRBV5-1; j_gene: TRBJ2-5; abundance: -; CDR3aa: CVSNSGLEETQYF; CDR3nt: TGCGTCAGCAATAGCGGGCTCGAAGAGACCCAGTACTTC
d_gene: TRBD1; v_gene: TRBV5-4; j_gene: TRBJ2-5; abundance: -; CDR3aa: CASSPDRADWGTQYF; CDR3nt: TGTGCCAGCAGCCCCGACAGGGCCGATTGGGGGACCCAGTACTTC
d_gene: TRBD1; v_gene: TRBV19; j_gene: TRBJ2-1; abundance: -; CDR3aa: CASTSTTGGHLYGGGYNEQFF; CDR3nt: TGTGCCAGTACCTCAACCACAGGGGGGCACCTTTACGGAGGGGGCTACAATGAGCAGTTCTTC
d_gene: TRBD1; v_gene: TRBV28; j_gene: TRBJ1-1; abundance: -; CDR3aa: CASRDRGDYTEAFF; CDR3nt: TGTGCCAGCCGGGACAGGGGAGATTACACTGAAGCTTTCTTT
d_gene: -; v_gene: TRBV7-8; j_gene: TRBJ2-3; abundance: -; CDR3aa: CASSLSSRLSTDTQYF; CDR3nt: TGTGCCAGCAGCTTGTCTAGTCGGCTCAGCACAGATACGCAGTATTTT
d_gene: TRBD2; v_gene: TRBV29-1; j_gene: TRBJ2-5; abundance: few; CDR3aa: CSVRLAREETQYF; CDR3nt: TGCAGCGTACGACTAGCGCGAGAAGAGACCCAGTACTTC
d_gene: TRBD2; v_gene: TRBV4-1; j_gene: TRBJ2-1; abundance: -; CDR3aa: CASSQSRTSGSNEQFF; CDR3nt: TGCGCCAGCAGCCAATCTCGGACTAGCGGGAGCAATGAGCAGTTCTTC
d_gene: -; v_gene: TRBV7-2; j_gene: TRBJ2-2; abundance: once; CDR3aa: CASSPQGSRTGELFF; CDR3nt: TGTGCCAGCAGTCCCCAGGGGAGCCGCACCGGGGAGCTGTTTTTT
d_gene: -; v_gene: TRBV4-1; j_gene: TRBJ2-5; abundance: -; CDR3aa: CASSQGPRLSQETQYF; CDR3nt: TGCGCCAGCAGCCAAGGACCGCGACTCTCCCAAGAGACCCAGTACTTC
d_gene: -; v_gene: TRBV4-1; j_gene: TRBJ2-1; abundance: -; CDR3aa: CASSPYFGAPSSYNEQFF; CDR3nt: TGCGCCAGCAGCCCCTATTTTGGGGCCCCGAGCTCCTACAATGAGCAGTTCTTC
d_gene: -; v_gene: TRBV19; j_gene: TRBJ1-4; abundance: -; CDR3aa: CASSFSRYPNEKLFF; CDR3nt: TGTGCCAGTAGTTTCTCCAGGTATCCTAATGAAAAACTGTTTTTT
d_gene: TRBD2; v_gene: TRBV28; j_gene: TRBJ2-7; abundance: -; CDR3aa: CASRKRTSGSYEQYF; CDR3nt: TGTGCCAGCAGGAAAAGGACTAGCGGGAGTTACGAGCAGTACTTC
d_gene: TRBD1; v_gene: TRBV28; j_gene: TRBJ1-1; abundance: -; CDR3aa: CASTYRDRVTEAFF; CDR3nt: TGTGCCAGCACCTACCGGGACAGGGTCACTGAAGCTTTCTTT
d_gene: -; v_gene: TRBV6-5; j_gene: TRBJ2-7; abundance: few; CDR3aa: CASSLPQEPHAYEQYF; CDR3nt: TGTGCCAGCAGTTTGCCACAGGAGCCTCACGCCTACGAGCAGTACTTC
d_gene: TRBD1; v_gene: TRBV7-2; j_gene: TRBJ1-3; abundance: few; CDR3aa: CASSLGRGNTIYF; CDR3nt: TGTGCCAGCAGCTTAGGCAGGGGGAACACCATATATTTT
d_gene: -; v_gene: TRBV5-1; j_gene: TRBJ1-4; abundance: -; CDR3aa: CASRQTNEKLFF; CDR3nt: TGCGCCAGCCGACAGACTAATGAAAAACTGTTTTTT
d_gene: TRBD2; v_gene: TRBV6-5; j_gene: TRBJ2-7; abundance: -; CDR3aa: CASSYSSGSSYEQYF; CDR3nt: TGTGCCAGCAGTTACTCTAGCGGGAGCTCCTACGAGCAGTACTTC
d_gene: TRBD2; v_gene: TRBV5-6; j_gene: TRBJ2-2; abundance: once; CDR3aa: CASSLKRGDQGGGELFF; CDR3nt: TGTGCCAGCAGCTTGAAGCGGGGGGACCAAGGGGGCGGGGAGCTGTTTTTT
d_gene: TRBD1; v_gene: TRBV4-3; j_gene: TRBJ1-5; abundance: few; CDR3aa: CASSQDWAGGNQPQHF; CDR3nt: TGCGCCAGCAGCCAAGATTGGGCAGGGGGTAATCAGCCCCAGCATTTT
d_gene: -; v_gene: TRBV30; j_gene: TRBJ2-7; abundance: -; CDR3aa: CAWSVLWGAYEQYF; CDR3nt: TGTGCCTGGAGTGTACTGTGGGGGGCCTACGAGCAGTACTTC
d_gene: -; v_gene: TRBV28; j_gene: TRBJ2-7; abundance: -; CDR3aa: CASRSTLYEQYF; CDR3nt: TGTGCCAGCAGATCCACGCTATACGAGCAGTACTTC
d_gene: -; v_gene: TRBV27; j_gene: TRBJ2-5; abundance: once; CDR3aa: CASSFTGDFTSGETQYF; CDR3nt: TGTGCCAGCAGTTTTACCGGCGACTTCACTTCGGGGGAGACCCAGTACTTC